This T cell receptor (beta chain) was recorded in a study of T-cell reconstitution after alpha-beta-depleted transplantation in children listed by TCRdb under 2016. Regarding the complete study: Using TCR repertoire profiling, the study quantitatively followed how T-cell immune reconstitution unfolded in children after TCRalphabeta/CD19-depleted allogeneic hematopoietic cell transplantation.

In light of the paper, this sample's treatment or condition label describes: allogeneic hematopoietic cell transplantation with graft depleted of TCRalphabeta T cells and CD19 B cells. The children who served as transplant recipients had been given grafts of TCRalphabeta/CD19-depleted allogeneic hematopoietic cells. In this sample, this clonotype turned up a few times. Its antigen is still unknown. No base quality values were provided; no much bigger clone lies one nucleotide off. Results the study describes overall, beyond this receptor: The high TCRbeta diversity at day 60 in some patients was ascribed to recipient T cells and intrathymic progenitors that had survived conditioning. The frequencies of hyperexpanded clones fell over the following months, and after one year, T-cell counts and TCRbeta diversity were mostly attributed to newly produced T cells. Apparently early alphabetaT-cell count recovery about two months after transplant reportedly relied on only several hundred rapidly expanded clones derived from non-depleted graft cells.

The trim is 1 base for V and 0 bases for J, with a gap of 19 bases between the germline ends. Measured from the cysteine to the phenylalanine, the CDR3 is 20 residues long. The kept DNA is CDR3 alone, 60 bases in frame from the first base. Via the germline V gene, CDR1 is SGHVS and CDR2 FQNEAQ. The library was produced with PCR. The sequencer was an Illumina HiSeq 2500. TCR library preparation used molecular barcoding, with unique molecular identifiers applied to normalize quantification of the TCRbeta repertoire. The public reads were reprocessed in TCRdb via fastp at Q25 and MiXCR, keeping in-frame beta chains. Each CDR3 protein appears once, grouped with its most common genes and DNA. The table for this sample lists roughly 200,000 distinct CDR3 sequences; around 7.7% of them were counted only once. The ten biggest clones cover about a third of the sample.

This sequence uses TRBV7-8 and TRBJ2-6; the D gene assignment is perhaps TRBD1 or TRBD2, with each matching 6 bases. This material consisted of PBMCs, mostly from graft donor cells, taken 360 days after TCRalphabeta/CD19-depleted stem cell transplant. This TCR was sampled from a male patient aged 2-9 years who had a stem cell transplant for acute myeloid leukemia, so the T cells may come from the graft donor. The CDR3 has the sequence CASSLGRETGGYSGANVLTF. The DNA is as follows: TGTGCCAGCAGCTTAGGCCGTGAGACAGGAGGGTACTCTGGGGCCAACGTCCTGACTTTC.